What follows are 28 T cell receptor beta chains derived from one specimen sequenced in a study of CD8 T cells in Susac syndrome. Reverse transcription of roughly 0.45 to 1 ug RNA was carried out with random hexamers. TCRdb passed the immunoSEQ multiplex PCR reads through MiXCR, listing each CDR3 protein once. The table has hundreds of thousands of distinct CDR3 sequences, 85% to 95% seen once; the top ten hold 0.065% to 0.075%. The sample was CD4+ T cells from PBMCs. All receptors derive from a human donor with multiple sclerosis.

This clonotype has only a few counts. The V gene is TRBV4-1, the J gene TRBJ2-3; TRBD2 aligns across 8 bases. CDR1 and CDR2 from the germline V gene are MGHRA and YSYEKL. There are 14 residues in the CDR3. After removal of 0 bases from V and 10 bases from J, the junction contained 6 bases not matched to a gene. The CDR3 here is CASSQDDRGLAQYF. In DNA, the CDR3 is TGCGCCAGCAGCCAAGATGATAGGGGACTAGCGCAGTATTTT.

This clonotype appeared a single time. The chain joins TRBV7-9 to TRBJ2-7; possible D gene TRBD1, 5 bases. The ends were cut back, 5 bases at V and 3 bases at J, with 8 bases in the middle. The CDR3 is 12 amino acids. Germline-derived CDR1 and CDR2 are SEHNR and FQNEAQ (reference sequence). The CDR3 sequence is CASSDTGYEQYV. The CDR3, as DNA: TGTGCCAGCAGCGATACAGGCTACGAGCAGTACGTC.

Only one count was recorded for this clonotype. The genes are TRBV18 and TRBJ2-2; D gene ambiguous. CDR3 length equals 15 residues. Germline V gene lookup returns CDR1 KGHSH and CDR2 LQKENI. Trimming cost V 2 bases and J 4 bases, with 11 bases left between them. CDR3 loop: CASSPVKTTTGELFF. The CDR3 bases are TGTGCCAGCTCACCAGTGAAGACAACCACCGGGGAGCTGTTTTTT.

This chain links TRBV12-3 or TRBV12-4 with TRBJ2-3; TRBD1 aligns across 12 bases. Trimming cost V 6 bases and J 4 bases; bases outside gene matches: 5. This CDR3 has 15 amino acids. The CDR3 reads CASRSGTGGPDTQYF. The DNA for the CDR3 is TGTGCCAGCAGAAGCGGGACAGGGGGCCCAGATACGCAGTATTTT.

CDR3 loop: CAWTSGSTDTQYF. The CDR3 DNA reads TGTGCCTGGACTAGCGGGAGTACAGATACGCAGTATTTT. The chain employs TRBV30 and TRBJ2-3; 10 bases match TRBD2. Unmatched junction bases numbered 1, after V lost 4 bases and J lost 3 bases. The germline gives CDR1 GTSNPN, CDR2 SVGIG (reference sequence). The CDR3 extends over 13 amino acids.

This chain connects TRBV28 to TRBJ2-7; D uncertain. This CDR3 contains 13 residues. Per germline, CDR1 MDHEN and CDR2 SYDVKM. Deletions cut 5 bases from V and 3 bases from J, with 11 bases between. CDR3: CASSVGPLYEQYV. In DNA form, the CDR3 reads TGTGCCAGCAGTGTGGGTCCCCTCTACGAGCAGTACGTC.

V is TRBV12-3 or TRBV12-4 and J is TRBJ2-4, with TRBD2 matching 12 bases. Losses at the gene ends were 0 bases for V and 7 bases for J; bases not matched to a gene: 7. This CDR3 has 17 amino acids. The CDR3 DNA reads TGTGCCAGCAGTTTAGCGATCGCTAGCGGGGGGGGGAACATTCAGTACTTC. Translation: CASSLAIASGGGNIQYF.

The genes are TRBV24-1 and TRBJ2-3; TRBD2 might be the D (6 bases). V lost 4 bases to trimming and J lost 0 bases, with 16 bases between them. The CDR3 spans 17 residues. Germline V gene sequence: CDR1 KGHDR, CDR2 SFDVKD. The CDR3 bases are TGTGCCACCAGTGACCCCTTCCCCAGCGGGAGCACAGATACGCAGTATTTT. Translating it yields CATSDPFPSGSTDTQYF.

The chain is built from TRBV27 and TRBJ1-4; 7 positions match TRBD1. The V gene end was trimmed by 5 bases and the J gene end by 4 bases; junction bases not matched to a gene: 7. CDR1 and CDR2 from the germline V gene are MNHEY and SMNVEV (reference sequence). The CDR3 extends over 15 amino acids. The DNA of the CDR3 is TGTGCCAGCAGTCCCAGGGGGGGGCTTAATGAAAAACTGTTTTTT. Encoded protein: CASSPRGGLNEKLFF.

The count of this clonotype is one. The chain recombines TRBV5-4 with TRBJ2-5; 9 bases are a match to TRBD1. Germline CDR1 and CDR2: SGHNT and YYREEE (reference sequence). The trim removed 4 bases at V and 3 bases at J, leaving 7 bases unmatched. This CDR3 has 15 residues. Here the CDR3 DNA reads TGTGCCAGCAGCCGTCTAAGGGACAGGGAAGAGACCCAGTACTTC. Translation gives CASSRLRDREETQYF.

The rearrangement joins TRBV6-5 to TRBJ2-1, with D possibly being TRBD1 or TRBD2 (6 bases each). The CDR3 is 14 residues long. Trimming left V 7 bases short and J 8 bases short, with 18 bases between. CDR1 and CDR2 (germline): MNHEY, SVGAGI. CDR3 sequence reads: CASTLGVGGHEQFF. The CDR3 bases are TGTGCCAGCACCTTAGGGGTAGGGGGGCATGAGCAGTTCTTC.

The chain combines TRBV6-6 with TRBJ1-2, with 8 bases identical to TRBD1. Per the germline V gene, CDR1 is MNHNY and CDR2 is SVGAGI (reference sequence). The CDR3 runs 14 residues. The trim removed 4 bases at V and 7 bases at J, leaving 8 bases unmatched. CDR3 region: CASSSMTGEAGYTF. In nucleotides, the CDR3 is TGTGCCAGCAGTTCAATGACAGGGGAGGCTGGCTACACCTTC.

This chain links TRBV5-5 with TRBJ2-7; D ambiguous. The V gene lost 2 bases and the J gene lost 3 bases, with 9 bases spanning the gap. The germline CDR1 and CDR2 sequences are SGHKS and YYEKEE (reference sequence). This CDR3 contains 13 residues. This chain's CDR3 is CASSFGYSYEQYV. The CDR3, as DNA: TGTGCCAGCAGCTTTGGGTACAGCTACGAGCAGTACGTC.

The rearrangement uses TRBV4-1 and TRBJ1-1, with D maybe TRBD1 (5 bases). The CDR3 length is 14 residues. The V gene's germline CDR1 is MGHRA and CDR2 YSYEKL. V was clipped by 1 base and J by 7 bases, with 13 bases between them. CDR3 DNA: TGCGCCAGCAGCCAAGTCCCAGGGTTTGGTGAAGCTTTCTTT. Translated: CASSQVPGFGEAFF.

The CDR3 region is CASSDSGRGQETQYF. The CDR3 bases are TGTGCCAGCAGTGATTCCGGCAGGGGCCAAGAGACCCAGTACTTC. V gene TRBV2 combines with J gene TRBJ2-5, with a possible D match to TRBD1 (6 bases). This CDR3 is 15 amino acids long. Trimming cost V 3 bases and J 1 base, with 12 bases left between them. CDR1 is SNHLY, CDR2 FYNNEI, per germline.

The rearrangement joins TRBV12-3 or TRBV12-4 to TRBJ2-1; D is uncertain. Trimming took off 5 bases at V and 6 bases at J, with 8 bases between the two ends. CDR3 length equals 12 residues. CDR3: CASSPRFNEQFF. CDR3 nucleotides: TGTGCCAGCAGTCCGCGCTTCAATGAGCAGTTCTTC.

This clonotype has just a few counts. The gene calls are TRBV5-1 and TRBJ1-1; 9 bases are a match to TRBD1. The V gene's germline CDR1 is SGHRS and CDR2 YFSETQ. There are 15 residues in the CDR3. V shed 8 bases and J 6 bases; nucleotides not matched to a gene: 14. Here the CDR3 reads CASSPRQGGSSEAFF. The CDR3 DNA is TGCGCCAGTAGCCCGCGACAGGGGGGTTCCTCTGAAGCTTTCTTT.

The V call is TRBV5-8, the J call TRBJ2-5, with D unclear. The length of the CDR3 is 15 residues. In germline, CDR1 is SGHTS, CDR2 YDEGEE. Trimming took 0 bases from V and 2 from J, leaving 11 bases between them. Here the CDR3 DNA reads TGTGCCAGCAGCTTGGTAGGGCTCCGTCAAGAGACCCAGTACTTC. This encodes CASSLVGLRQETQYF.

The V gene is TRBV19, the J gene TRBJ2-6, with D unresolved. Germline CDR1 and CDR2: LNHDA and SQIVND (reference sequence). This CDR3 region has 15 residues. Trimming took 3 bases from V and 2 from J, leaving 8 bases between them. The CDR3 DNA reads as TGTGCCAGTAGTATCCCACAGCCTGGGGCCAACGTCCTGACTTTC. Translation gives CASSIPQPGANVLTF.

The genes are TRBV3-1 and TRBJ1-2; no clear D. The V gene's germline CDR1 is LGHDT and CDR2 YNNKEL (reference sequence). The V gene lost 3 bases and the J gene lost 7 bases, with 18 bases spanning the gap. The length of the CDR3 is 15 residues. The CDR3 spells CASSHRGSREGGYTF. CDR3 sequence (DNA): TGTGCCAGCAGCCACCGGGGAAGCCGCGAGGGTGGCTACACCTTC.

The DNA for the CDR3 is TGTGCCAGCTCACCACCATCGAGGGCGCACGAGCAGTACTTC. Protein product: CASSPPSRAHEQYF. This chain connects TRBV18 to TRBJ2-7; D might be TRBD2 (5 bases). In germline, CDR1 is KGHSH, CDR2 LQKENI. Trimming took 0 bases from V and 5 from J, leaving 11 bases between them. This CDR3 has 14 residues. Together with reference TRBV18 and TRBJ2-7, the CDR3 gives the full variable domain: NAGVMQNPRHLVRRRGQEARLRCSPMKGHSHVYWYRQLPEEGLKFMVYLQKENIIDESGMPKERFSAEFPKEGPSILRIQQVVRGDSAAYFCASSPPSRAHEQYFGPGTRLTVT.

This CDR3 is CSASRPVYGYTF. The CDR3 DNA reads as TGCAGTGCTAGTCGTCCGGTCTATGGCTACACCTTC. This chain connects TRBV20-1 to TRBJ1-2; D not resolved. This CDR3 has 12 residues. Trimming removed 3 bases from V and 4 bases from J, with 9 bases in between. Per the germline V gene, CDR1 is DFQATT and CDR2 is SNEGSKA (reference sequence).

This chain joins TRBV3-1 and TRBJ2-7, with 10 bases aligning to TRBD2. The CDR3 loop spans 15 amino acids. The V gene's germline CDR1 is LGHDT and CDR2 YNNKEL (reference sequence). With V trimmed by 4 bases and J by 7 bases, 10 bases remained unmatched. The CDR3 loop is CASSRSGRAGGEQYV. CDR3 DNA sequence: TGTGCCAGCAGCCGCAGCGGGAGGGCCGGGGGAGAGCAGTACGTC.

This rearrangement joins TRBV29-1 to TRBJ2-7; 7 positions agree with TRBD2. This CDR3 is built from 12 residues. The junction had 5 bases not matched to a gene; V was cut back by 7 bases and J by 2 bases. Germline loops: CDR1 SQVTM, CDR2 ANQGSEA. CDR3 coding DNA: TGCAGCGCCGGGACTACCCCCTACGAGCAGTACGTC. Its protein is CSAGTTPYEQYV.

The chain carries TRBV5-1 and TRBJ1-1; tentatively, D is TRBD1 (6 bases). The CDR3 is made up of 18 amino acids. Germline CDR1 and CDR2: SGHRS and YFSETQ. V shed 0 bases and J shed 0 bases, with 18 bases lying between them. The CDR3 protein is CASSLVGAGVELNTEAFF. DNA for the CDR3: TGCGCCAGCAGCTTGGTCGGGGCAGGGGTAGAGTTGAACACTGAAGCTTTCTTT.

CDR3 nucleotides: TGCGCCAGCAGCTTCGGACAGGGGGCAACAGATACGCAGTATTTT. As protein: CASSFGQGATDTQYF. V and J are TRBV5-1 and TRBJ2-3; 11 bases map to TRBD1. V lost 2 bases and J lost 3; bases outside the gene matches: 2. The CDR3 has 15 amino acids. Per the germline V gene, CDR1 is SGHRS and CDR2 is YFSETQ.

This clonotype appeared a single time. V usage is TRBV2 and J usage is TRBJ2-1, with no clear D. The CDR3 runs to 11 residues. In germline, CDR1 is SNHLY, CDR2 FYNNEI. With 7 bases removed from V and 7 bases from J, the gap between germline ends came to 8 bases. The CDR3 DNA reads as TGTGCCAGCAAGATGACGAATGAGCAGTTCTTC. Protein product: CASKMTNEQFF.

CDR3 in DNA: TGTGCCAGCAGCAAAGGCGGGGCTTACGAGCAGTACGTC. Translation: CASSKGGAYEQYV. V gene TRBV21-1 combines with J gene TRBJ2-7; the D segment call TRBD1 is taken from the table without a DNA check. TRBV21-1 is a known pseudogene. This CDR3 spans 13 amino acids.